The T cell receptor (beta chain) described here comes from a study of T cells after yellow fever vaccination. Whole-study findings and limits: Within FACS-sorted repertoires, abundant clonotypes contaminating from the bulk population could be present. Reappearing after the booster were most of the clones from primary vaccination (less than 97% CD4, 75% to 90% CD8). Researchers noted that a small share of clonotypes showed up in both CD4 and CD8 compartments.

Template switching by 5'RACE produced TCR cDNA, adding a universal primer site and UMIs. TCRdb reprocessed the 5' RACE reads with MiXCR, giving one entry per CDR3 protein. The sample lists hundreds of thousands of distinct CDR3 sequences, under 20% occurring once. V lost 4 bases to trimming and J lost 4 bases; unmatched junction nucleotides: 9. The germline V gene encodes CDR1 SGHDT and CDR2 YYEEEE. This CDR3 has 16 amino acids. There are a few counts of this clonotype. Its antigen is undetermined. The sample in question was PBMCs, obtained before the yellow fever booster vaccination. The chain has TRBV5-6 and TRBJ2-4; 9 nucleotides align to TRBD1. The TCR sequence derives from a man aged 18-30 years who received the YFV17D yellow fever vaccine. As DNA, the CDR3 is TGTGCCAGCAGCCCAACCCGGGACAGGGCTAAAAACATTCAGTACTTC. Its translation is CASSPTRDRAKNIQYF. Variable domain in full (rest from reference TRBV5-6 and TRBJ2-4): DAGVTQSPTHLIKTRGQQVTLRCSPKSGHDTVSWYQQALGQGPQFIFQYYEEEERQRGNFPDRFSGHQFPNYSSELNVNALLLGDSALYLCASSPTRDRAKNIQYFGAGTRLSVL.